Below are 23 T cell receptor beta chains sequenced from a single sample in a study of blood T cell repertoires in COVID-19. This table comes from immunoSEQ multiplex PCR, and its TCRdb copy is limited to in-frame clones, with some not included. The sample holds roughly 140,000 clones, around 86% seen once. The sample was peripheral blood. Receptor source: a human donor in a cohort sampled during active COVID-19.

The table lists this clone with a few counts. The chain carries TRBV11-1 and TRBJ2-1; 8 bases are a match to TRBD1. Germline V gene lookup returns CDR1 SGHAT and CDR2 FQDESV (reference sequence). The CDR3 is 14 residues long. The V and J ends lost 5 bases and 4 bases, in that order; junction bases with no gene match: 4. CDR3 in amino acids: CASSRGQGYNEQFF. The CDR3 DNA reads TGTGCCAGCAGCCGAGGACAGGGTTACAATGAGCAGTTCTTC.

The J gene is TRBJ1-1, the V gene TRBV18; the match to TRBD1 covers 7 bases. CDR3 length: 13 amino acids. Germline CDR1 and CDR2: KGHSH and LQKENI. Trimming at V came to 5 bases and at J to 1 base, leaving 1 base not matched to a gene. The CDR3 spells CASSRTGNTEAFF. The CDR3 DNA reads as TGTGCCAGCTCAAGGACAGGGAACACTGAAGCTTTCTTT.

The rearrangement joins TRBV15 to TRBJ2-3; 11 bases are a match to TRBD2. This CDR3 has 16 residues. Germline V gives CDR1 LNHNV, CDR2 YYDKDF (reference sequence). V gave up 2 bases and J gave up 6 bases; unmatched junction bases: 7. CDR3 sequence reads: CATSRSLAGGGDTQYF. In DNA form, the CDR3 reads TGTGCCACCAGCAGATCGCTAGCGGGAGGCGGGGATACGCAGTATTTT.

The rearrangement links TRBV15 to TRBJ2-1; D not certain. Per germline, CDR1 LNHNV and CDR2 YYDKDF (reference sequence). The CDR3 has 12 residues. The V end lost 3 bases, the J end lost 8 bases, and 8 bases lay between the germline ends. Here the CDR3 reads CATSRYLDEQFF. The CDR3 DNA follows: TGTGCCACCAGCAGGTACTTAGATGAGCAGTTCTTC. Based on the CDR3 plus reference TRBV15 and TRBJ2-1, the full variable domain is DAMVIQNPRYQVTQFGKPVTLSCSQTLNHNVMYWYQQKSSQAPKLLFHYYDKDFNNEADTPDNFQSRRPNTSFCFLDIRSPGLGDTAMYLCATSRYLDEQFFGPGTRLTVL.

V is TRBV4-2 and J is TRBJ2-6, with a tentative D call TRBD2 (5 bases). V was cut by 0 bases and J by 1 base, with 13 bases left in between. Germline values: CDR1 LGHNA, CDR2 YNFKEQ. The CDR3 is made up of 18 amino acids. DNA of the CDR3: TGTGCCAGCAGCCAAGAACGGGCGGGTTCGTCTGGGGCCAACGTCCTGACTTTC. This encodes CASSQERAGSSGANVLTF.

This clone was seen a single time. This rearrangement joins TRBV5-1 to TRBJ1-2; TRBD1 aligns across 9 bases. CDR3 length: 14 amino acids. J lost 6 bases, V lost 7 bases, and 10 bases had no gene match. Germline assignment: CDR1 SGHRS and CDR2 YFSETQ. As DNA, the CDR3 is TGCGCCAGCTCTCCTGAGGGACAGGGCGATGGCTACACCTTC. It yields the protein CASSPEGQGDGYTF.

The chain carries TRBV6-9 and TRBJ2-3, with D maybe TRBD1 (6 bases). CDR3 length equals 13 residues. The V and J ends lost 4 bases and 10 bases respectively, with 15 bases between them. From germline, CDR1 is MNHGY and CDR2 SVAAGI. CDR3 sequence reads: CASSSTGPGAQYF. In DNA form, the CDR3 reads TGTGCCAGCAGTTCTACAGGGCCAGGGGCGCAGTATTTT.

The chain carries TRBV28 and TRBJ2-7; 9 positions match TRBD1. Unmatched junction bases numbered 4, after V lost 5 bases and J lost 2 bases. CDR1 MDHEN and CDR2 SYDVKM come from the germline V gene. The CDR3 totals 14 residues. CDR3 nucleotides: TGTGCCAGCAGTGGGACAGGGTTAACCTACGAGCAGTACTTC. Encoded protein: CASSGTGLTYEQYF.

This clone appeared a few times. The genes are TRBV5-5 and TRBJ2-2; the D gene is possibly TRBD1 (6 bases). V was pared by 4 bases and J by 3 bases, with 13 bases between. This CDR3 contains 15 residues. CDR1 and CDR2 (germline): SGHKS, YYEKEE (reference sequence). CDR3 amino acids: CASSRTDSYTGELFF. In DNA, the CDR3 is TGTGCCAGCAGCCGAACGGACAGCTACACCGGGGAGCTGTTTTTT.

This chain uses TRBV5-1 with TRBJ2-7; TRBD2 is a possible D gene (6 bases). Germline CDR1 SGHRS, CDR2 YFSETQ. V lost 0 bases, J lost 6 bases, and 13 bases lay in between. The CDR3 sequence is 14 residues long. The CDR3, as DNA: TGCGCCAGCAGCTTGGATGTTTTGGGGGGCGAGCAGTACTTC. It specifies CASSLDVLGGEQYF.

V usage is TRBV19 and J usage is TRBJ1-1; tentatively, D is TRBD1 (5 bases). The V gene's germline CDR1 is LNHDA and CDR2 SQIVND (reference sequence). V was cut by 1 base and J by 4 bases, with 13 bases left in between. The length of the CDR3 is 15 residues. This chain's CDR3 is CASSIGTRVGTEAFF. CDR3 sequence (DNA): TGTGCCAGTAGTATAGGCACCAGGGTGGGCACTGAAGCTTTCTTT.

The chain recombines TRBV20-1 with TRBJ1-1; D not certain. The CDR3 has 12 amino acids. The germline V gene encodes CDR1 DFQATT and CDR2 SNEGSKA (reference sequence). Trimming cost V 3 bases and J 2 bases, with 7 bases left between them. For the CDR3, the DNA is TGCAGTGCTAGTCAGGCTAACACTGAAGCTTTCTTT. It yields the protein CSASQANTEAFF.

The V and J genes are TRBV18 and TRBJ2-6; weak D call: TRBD2 (5 bases). The CDR3 is 17 residues long. Germline V gives CDR1 KGHSH, CDR2 LQKENI. With 4 bases removed from V and 0 bases from J, the gap between germline ends came to 13 bases. The CDR3 loop reads CASSRTLGSSGANVLTF. CDR3 sequence (DNA): TGTGCCAGCTCACGGACTCTCGGTAGCTCTGGGGCCAACGTCCTGACTTTC.

This clone was seen only once. V is TRBV5-1 and J is TRBJ2-3, with TRBD1 matching 7 bases. The CDR3 runs to 16 residues. The V gene's germline CDR1 is SGHRS and CDR2 YFSETQ. After removal of 0 bases from V and 3 bases from J, the junction contained 7 bases not matched to a gene. CDR3 sequence: CASSLGTGDTTDTQYF. As DNA, the CDR3 is TGCGCCAGCAGCTTGGGTACAGGGGATACGACAGATACGCAGTATTTT. Together with reference TRBV5-1 and TRBJ2-3, the CDR3 gives the full variable domain: KAGVTQTPRYLIKTRGQQVTLSCSPISGHRSVSWYQQTPGQGLQFLFEYFSETQRNKGNFPGRFSGRQFSNSRSEMNVSTLELGDSALYLCASSLGTGDTTDTQYFGPGTRLTVL.

This clone came up once. The rearrangement uses TRBV9 and TRBJ2-1; 13 positions agree with TRBD2. The CDR3 spans 16 residues. The junction had 6 bases not matched to a gene; V was cut back by 3 bases and J by 6 bases. Germline CDR1 is SGDLS and CDR2 is YYNGEE. The CDR3 DNA reads as TGTGCCAGCAGCGCCAGGACTAGCGGGAGCTTCAATGAGCAGTTCTTC. It is translated as CASSARTSGSFNEQFF.

V is TRBV29-1 and J is TRBJ1-2, with a tentative D call TRBD1 (5 bases). Germline V lookup: CDR1 SQVTM, CDR2 ANQGSEA. The CDR3 has 11 residues. This CDR3 is CTAQGQNGYTF. The CDR3 DNA reads TGCACGGCCCAGGGCCAGAATGGCTACACCTTC.

The chain couples TRBV28 to TRBJ2-7; perhaps TRBD1 as D (5 bases). The CDR3 sequence is 13 residues long. V lost 1 base and J lost 4, with 8 bases in between. Looked up from germline, CDR1 is MDHEN and CDR2 is SYDVKM. The CDR3 region is CASSLSDMYEQYF. In nucleotides, the CDR3 is TGTGCCAGCAGTTTATCGGACATGTACGAGCAGTACTTC.

This rearrangement joins TRBV7-2 to TRBJ2-1; TRBD2 matches 10 bases. The CDR3 contains 16 residues. CDR1 is SGHTA, CDR2 FQGNSA, per germline. J lost 2 bases, V lost 1 base, and 2 bases had no gene match. CDR3 bases: TGTGCCAGCAGCTTAGTGGGGACTAGCGCCTACAATGAGCAGTTCTTC. Protein: CASSLVGTSAYNEQFF.

The V and J genes are TRBV7-9 and TRBJ2-3, with 8 bases fitting TRBD1. CDR3 length: 15 amino acids. In germline, CDR1 is SEHNR, CDR2 FQNEAQ (reference sequence). V shed 5 bases and J 7 bases; nucleotides not matched to a gene: 11. The CDR3 loop reads CASSPDRGGLYTQYF. CDR3 nucleotide sequence: TGTGCCAGCAGCCCTGACAGGGGAGGTCTGTATACGCAGTATTTT.

This chain uses TRBV7-6 with TRBJ1-4, with 7 bases aligning to TRBD1. The junction had 13 bases not matched to a gene; V was cut back by 5 bases and J by 10 bases. Germline V CDR1 and CDR2: SGHVS, FNYEAQ. CDR3 size: 15 residues. CDR3: CASSALTGNVGKLFF. Written as DNA, the CDR3 is TGTGCCAGCAGCGCTCTGACAGGGAACGTTGGAAAACTGTTTTTT. The variable domain in full, with the rest retrieved from reference TRBV7-6 and TRBJ1-4, is GAGVSQSPRYKVTKRGQDVALRCDPISGHVSLYWYRQALGQGPEFLTYFNYEAQQDKSGLPNDRFSAERPEGSISTLTIQRTEQRDSAMYRCASSALTGNVGKLFFGSGTQLSVL.

The gene calls are TRBV28 and TRBJ1-2, with D hard to call. The CDR3 totals 14 residues. V was cut by 7 bases and J by 6 bases, with 18 bases left in between. Germline CDR1 reads MDHEN; CDR2 reads SYDVKM. This CDR3 is CASTHGGRLDGYTF. CDR3 DNA sequence: TGTGCCAGCACCCACGGCGGTCGGTTGGATGGCTACACCTTC.

Remarks on this clone: The junction differs from germline at one of its ends, possibly a read error. This chain uses TRBV7-9 with TRBJ2-3; TRBD2 might be the D (6 bases). The CDR3 has 11 amino acids. Germline assignment: CDR1 SEHNR and CDR2 FQNEAQ (reference sequence). As DNA, the CDR3 is TGTGCCAGCAGCTCGGGACTGGGTCCGGACTTT. It is translated as CASSSGLGPDF.

This clone has only one observation. The CDR3 nucleotides are TGTGCCAGTAGGAGGACAGGGGCCAGCTCTGGAAACACCATATATTTT. Amino acids: CASRRTGASSGNTIYF. V gene TRBV19 combines with J gene TRBJ1-3; 9 bases map to TRBD1. Trimming at V came to 6 bases and at J to 0 bases, leaving 6 bases not matched to a gene. The CDR3 is made up of 16 amino acids. The germline gives CDR1 LNHDA, CDR2 SQIVND (reference sequence).